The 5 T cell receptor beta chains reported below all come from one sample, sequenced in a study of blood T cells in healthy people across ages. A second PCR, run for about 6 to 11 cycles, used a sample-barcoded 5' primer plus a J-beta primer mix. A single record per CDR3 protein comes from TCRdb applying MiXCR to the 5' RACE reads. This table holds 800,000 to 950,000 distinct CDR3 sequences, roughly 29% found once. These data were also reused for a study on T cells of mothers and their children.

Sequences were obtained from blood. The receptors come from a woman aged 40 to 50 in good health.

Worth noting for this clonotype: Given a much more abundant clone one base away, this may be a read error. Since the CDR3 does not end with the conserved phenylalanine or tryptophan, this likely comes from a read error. CDR3 DNA sequence: TGCAGTGCTTGCAAGGTGCTTCGGGTGGATACGCAGTATTGT. Its protein is CSACKVLRVDTQYC. The V and J genes are TRBV20-1 and TRBJ2-3; the D is unclear. Germline values: CDR1 DFQATT, CDR2 SNEGSKA (reference sequence). V was pared by 5 bases and J by 6 bases, with 18 bases between. The CDR3 runs to 14 residues.

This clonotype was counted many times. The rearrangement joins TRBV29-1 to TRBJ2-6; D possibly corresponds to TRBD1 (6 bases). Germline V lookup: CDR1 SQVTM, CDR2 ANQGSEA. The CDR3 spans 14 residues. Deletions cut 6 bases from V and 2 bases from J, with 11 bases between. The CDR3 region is CSVHAGAGANVLTF. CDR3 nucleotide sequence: TGCAGCGTCCATGCAGGGGCTGGGGCCAACGTCCTGACTTTC.

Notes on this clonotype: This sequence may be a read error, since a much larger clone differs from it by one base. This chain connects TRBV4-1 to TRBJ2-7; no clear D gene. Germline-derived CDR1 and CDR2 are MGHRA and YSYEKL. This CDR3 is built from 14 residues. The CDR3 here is CASNQDIGTYEQYF. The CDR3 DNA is TGCGCCAGCAACCAAGATATAGGGACCTACGAGCAGTACTTC.

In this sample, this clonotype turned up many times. CDR3 loop: CSARDARRGRGETQYF. DNA of the CDR3: TGCAGTGCTAGAGACGCTAGAAGGGGGCGAGGAGAGACCCAGTACTTC. The chain links TRBV20-1 to TRBJ2-5; 7 nucleotides match TRBD1. The junction had 11 bases not matched to a gene; V was cut back by 0 bases and J by 4 bases. CDR3 length: 16 amino acids. CDR1 is DFQATT, CDR2 SNEGSKA, per germline (reference sequence).

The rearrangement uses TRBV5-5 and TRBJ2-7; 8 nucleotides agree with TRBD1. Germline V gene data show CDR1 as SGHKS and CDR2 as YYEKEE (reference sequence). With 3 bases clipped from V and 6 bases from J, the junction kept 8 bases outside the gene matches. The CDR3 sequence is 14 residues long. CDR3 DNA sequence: TGTGCCAGCAGCTGGGGGACAGGAATCGGCGAGCAGTACTTC. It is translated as CASSWGTGIGEQYF.